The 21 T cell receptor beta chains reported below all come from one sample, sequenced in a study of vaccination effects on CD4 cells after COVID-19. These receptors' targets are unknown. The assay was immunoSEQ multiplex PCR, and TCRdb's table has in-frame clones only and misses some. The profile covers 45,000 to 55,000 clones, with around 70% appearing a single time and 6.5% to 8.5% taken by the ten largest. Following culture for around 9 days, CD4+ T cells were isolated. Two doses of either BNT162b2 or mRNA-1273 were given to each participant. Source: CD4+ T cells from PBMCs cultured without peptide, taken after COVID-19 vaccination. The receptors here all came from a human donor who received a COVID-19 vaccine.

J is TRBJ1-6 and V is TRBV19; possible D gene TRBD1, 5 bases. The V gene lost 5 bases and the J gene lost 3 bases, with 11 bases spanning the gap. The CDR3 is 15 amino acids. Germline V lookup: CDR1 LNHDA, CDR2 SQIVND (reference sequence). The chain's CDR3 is CASSPQGIYNSPLHF. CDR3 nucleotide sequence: TGTGCCAGTAGTCCCCAGGGAATCTATAATTCACCCCTCCACTTT.

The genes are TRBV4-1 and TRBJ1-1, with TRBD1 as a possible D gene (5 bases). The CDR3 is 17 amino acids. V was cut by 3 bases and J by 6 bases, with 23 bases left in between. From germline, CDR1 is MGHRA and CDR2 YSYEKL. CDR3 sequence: CASSHPTRQQDSAEAFF. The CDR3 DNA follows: TGCGCCAGCAGCCATCCCACCCGCCAACAGGATAGCGCTGAAGCTTTCTTT.

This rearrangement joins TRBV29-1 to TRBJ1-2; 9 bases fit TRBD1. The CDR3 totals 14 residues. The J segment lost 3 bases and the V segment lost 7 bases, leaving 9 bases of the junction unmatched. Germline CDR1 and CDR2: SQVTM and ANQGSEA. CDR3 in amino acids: CSAIGQGRDYGYTF. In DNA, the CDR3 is TGCAGCGCTATTGGACAGGGGAGGGACTATGGCTACACCTTC.

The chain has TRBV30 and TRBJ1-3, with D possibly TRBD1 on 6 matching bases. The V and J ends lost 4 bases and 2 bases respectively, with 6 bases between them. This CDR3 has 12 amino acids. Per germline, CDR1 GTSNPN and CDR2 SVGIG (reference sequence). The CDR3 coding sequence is TGTGCCTGGACAGGGGCTGGAAACACCATATATTTT. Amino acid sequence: CAWTGAGNTIYF.

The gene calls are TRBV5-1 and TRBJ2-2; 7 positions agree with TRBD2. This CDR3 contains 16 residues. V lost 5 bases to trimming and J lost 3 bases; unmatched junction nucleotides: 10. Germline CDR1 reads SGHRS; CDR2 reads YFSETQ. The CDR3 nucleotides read TGCGCCAGCAGGCGGGGGAGTTGGGCCGACACCGGGGAGCTGTTTTTT. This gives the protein CASRRGSWADTGELFF.

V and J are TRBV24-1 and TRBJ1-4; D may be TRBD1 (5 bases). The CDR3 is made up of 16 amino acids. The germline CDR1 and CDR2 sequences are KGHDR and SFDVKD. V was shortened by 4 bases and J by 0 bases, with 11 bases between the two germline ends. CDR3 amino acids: CATSDSTAATNEKLFF. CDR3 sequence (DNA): TGTGCCACCAGTGACTCGACAGCTGCAACTAATGAAAAACTGTTTTTT.

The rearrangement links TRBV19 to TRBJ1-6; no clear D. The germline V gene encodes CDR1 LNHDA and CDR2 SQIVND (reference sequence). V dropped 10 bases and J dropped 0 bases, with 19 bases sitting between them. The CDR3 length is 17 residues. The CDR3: CATREYGRSSYNSPLHF. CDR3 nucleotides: TGTGCCACTAGAGAGTACGGCAGAAGCTCCTATAATTCACCCCTCCACTTT.

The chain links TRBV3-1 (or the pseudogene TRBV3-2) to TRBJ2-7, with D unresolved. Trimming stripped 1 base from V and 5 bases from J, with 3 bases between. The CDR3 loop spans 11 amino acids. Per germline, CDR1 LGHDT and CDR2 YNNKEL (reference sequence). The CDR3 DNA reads TGTGCCAGCAGCCAAGGACACGAGCAGTACTTC. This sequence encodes CASSQGHEQYF.

CDR3 sequence (DNA): TGTGCCAGCAGTTTAGAATACGAGCAGTACTTC. Its protein is CASSLEYEQYF. The rearrangement uses TRBV28 and TRBJ2-7; unclear D gene. V shed 2 bases and J shed 4 bases, with 3 bases lying between them. The CDR3 has 11 residues. The germline V gene has CDR1 MDHEN and CDR2 SYDVKM.

CDR3 DNA sequence: TGTGCCAGCAGCGCATCCCAGGTCCGCCAGGGTCTTGCACCCCTCCACTTT. Residues: CASSASQVRQGLAPLHF. This rearrangement joins TRBV3-1 (or the pseudogene TRBV3-2) to TRBJ1-6, with D possibly TRBD1 on 5 matching bases. Germline assignment: CDR1 LGHDT and CDR2 YNNKEL (reference sequence). CDR3 size: 17 residues. V lost 5 bases, J lost 11 bases, and 25 bases lay in between.

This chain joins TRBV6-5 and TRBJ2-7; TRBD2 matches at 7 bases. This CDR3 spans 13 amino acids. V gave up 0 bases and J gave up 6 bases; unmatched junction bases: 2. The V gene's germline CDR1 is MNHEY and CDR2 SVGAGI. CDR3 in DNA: TGTGCCAGCAGTTACTCTCGGGAGGCCGAGCAGTACTTC. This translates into CASSYSREAEQYF.

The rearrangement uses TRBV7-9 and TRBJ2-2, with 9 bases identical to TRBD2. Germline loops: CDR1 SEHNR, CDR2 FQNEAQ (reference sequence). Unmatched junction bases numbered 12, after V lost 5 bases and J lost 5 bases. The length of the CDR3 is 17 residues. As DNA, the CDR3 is TGTGCCAGCAGCCCCGGCCGAGGACTAGCGTGGACCGGGGAGCTGTTTTTT. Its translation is CASSPGRGLAWTGELFF.

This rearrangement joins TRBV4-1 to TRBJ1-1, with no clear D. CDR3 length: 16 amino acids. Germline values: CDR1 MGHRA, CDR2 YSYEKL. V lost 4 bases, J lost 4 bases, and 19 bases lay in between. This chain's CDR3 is CASSPPPGGWSTEAFF. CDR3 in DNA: TGCGCCAGCAGCCCCCCCCCAGGAGGCTGGAGCACTGAAGCTTTCTTT.

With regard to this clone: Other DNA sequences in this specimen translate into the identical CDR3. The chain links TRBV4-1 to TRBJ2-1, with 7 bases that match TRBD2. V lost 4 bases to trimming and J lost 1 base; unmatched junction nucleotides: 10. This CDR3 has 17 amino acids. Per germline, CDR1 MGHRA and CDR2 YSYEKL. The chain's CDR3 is CASSRGGLVPSYNEQFF. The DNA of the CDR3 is TGCGCCAGCAGCCGGGGCGGACTAGTCCCATCCTACAATGAGCAGTTCTTC.

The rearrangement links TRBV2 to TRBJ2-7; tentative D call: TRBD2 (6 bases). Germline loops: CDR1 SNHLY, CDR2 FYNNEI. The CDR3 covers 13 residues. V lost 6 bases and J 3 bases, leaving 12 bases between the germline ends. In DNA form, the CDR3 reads TGTGCCAGCAGCTCCGGGACTTTCTACGAGCAGTACTTC. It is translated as CASSSGTFYEQYF. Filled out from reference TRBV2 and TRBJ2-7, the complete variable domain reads EPEVTQTPSHQVTQMGQEVILRCVPISNHLYFYWYRQILGQKVEFLVSFYNNEISEKSEIFDDQFSVERPDGSNFTLKIRSTKLEDSAMYFCASSSGTFYEQYFGPGTRLTVT.

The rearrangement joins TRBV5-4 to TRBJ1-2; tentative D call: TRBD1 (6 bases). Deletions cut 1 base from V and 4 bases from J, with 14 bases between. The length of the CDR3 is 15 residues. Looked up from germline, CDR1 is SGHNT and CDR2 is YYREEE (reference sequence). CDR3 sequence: CASSLSAGDGYGYTF. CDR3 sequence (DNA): TGTGCCAGCAGCTTGTCCGCAGGGGACGGCTATGGCTACACCTTC.

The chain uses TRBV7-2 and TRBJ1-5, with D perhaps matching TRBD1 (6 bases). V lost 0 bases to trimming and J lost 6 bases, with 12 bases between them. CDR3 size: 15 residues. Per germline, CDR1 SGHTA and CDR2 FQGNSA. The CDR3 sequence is CASSLAPGAVQPQHF. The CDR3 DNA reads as TGTGCCAGCAGCTTAGCGCCGGGGGCGGTTCAGCCCCAGCATTTT.

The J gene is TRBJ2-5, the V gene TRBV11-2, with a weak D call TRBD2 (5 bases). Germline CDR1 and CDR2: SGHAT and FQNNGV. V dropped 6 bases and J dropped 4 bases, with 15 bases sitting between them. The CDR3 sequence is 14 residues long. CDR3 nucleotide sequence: TGTGCCAGCAGGCAGCCATTCCGGGGAGAGACCCAGTACTTC. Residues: CASRQPFRGETQYF.

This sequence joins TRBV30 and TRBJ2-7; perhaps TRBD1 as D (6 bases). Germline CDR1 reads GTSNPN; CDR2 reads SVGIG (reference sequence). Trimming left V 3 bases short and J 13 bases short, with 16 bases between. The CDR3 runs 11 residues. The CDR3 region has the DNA TGTGCCTGGAGCAAAACAGGGAAGGAATACTTC. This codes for CAWSKTGKEYF. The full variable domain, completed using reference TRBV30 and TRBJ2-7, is SQTIHQWPATLVQPVGSPLSLECTVEGTSNPNLYWYRQAAGRGLQLLFYSVGIGQISSEVPQNLSASRPQDRQFILSSKKLLLSDSGFYLCAWSKTGKEYFGPGTRLTVT.

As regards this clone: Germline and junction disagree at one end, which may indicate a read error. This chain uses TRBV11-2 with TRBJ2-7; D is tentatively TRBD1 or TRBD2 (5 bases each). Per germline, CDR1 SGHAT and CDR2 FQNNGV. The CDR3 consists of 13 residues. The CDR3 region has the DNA TGTGCCAGCAGCTTAGAGTCTCCCGGGGCAAAATTATTC. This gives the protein CASSLESPGAKLF.

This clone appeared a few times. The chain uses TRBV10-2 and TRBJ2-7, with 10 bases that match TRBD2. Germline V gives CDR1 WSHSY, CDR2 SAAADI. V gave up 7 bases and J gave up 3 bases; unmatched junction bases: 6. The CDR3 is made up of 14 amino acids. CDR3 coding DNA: TGCGCCAGCATTCCTAGCGGGAGCAGCTACGAGCAGTACTTC. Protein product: CASIPSGSSYEQYF.